One sample yielded the 5 T cell receptor beta chains listed below, sequenced in a study of blood T cell repertoires in COVID-19 (dated by TCRdb to 2020 to 2021). Receptor libraries were prepared by the immunoSEQ multiplex PCR assay. What TCRdb holds here is the immuneACCESS table cut down to in-frame rearrangements. Part of the clones is not present; checked against another copy, under half of the missing clones reflect an unresolved V gene, and the others are unexplained. This sample comprises 25,000 to 30,000 clones, roughly 83% of them detected only once. 24% of the sample belongs to the ten largest clones. The sample consisted of peripheral blood. The source of these receptors is a human donor in a cohort sampled during active COVID-19.

As to this clone: Other DNA sequences in the sample encode the same CDR3. The J gene is TRBJ1-2, the V gene TRBV14; 7 nucleotides line up with TRBD1. The ends lost 6 bases at V and 5 bases at J; junction bases unmatched: 9. Germline V gives CDR1 SGHDN, CDR2 FVKESK. The CDR3 has 14 amino acids. As DNA, the CDR3 is TGTGCCAGCAGGGGGGGTAGGGGGCGGTATGGCTACACCTTC. Translating gives CASRGGRGRYGYTF.

The chain recombines TRBV20-1 with TRBJ2-1; no firm D call. This CDR3 spans 17 amino acids. CDR1 is DFQATT, CDR2 SNEGSKA, per germline (reference sequence). V was clipped by 3 bases and J by 2 bases, with 20 bases between them. CDR3 in amino acids: CSASPAHAVFAYNEQFF. DNA for the CDR3: TGCAGTGCTAGTCCCGCCCACGCGGTTTTTGCCTACAATGAGCAGTTCTTC.

The chain is built from TRBV5-1 and TRBJ1-4; TRBD1 matches 8 bases. With V trimmed by 0 bases and J by 4 bases, 2 bases remained unmatched. This CDR3 contains 15 residues. The germline V gene has CDR1 SGHRS and CDR2 YFSETQ. The CDR3 here is CASSLGTGINEKLFF. The CDR3 region has the DNA TGCGCCAGCAGCTTGGGGACAGGGATTAATGAAAAACTGTTTTTT. Full variable domain (missing parts from reference TRBV5-1 and TRBJ1-4): KAGVTQTPRYLIKTRGQQVTLSCSPISGHRSVSWYQQTPGQGLQFLFEYFSETQRNKGNFPGRFSGRQFSNSRSEMNVSTLELGDSALYLCASSLGTGINEKLFFGSGTQLSVL.

The chain joins TRBV20-1 to TRBJ1-2, with 7 positions matching TRBD1. This CDR3 spans 11 amino acids. The trim removed 5 bases at V and 7 bases at J, leaving 4 bases unmatched. Germline V gives CDR1 DFQATT, CDR2 SNEGSKA (reference sequence). CDR3 in amino acids: CSAGDSRGYTF. CDR3 DNA: TGCAGTGCTGGGGACAGTCGTGGCTACACCTTC.

The chain links TRBV28 to TRBJ1-3, with a possible D match to TRBD1 (6 bases). V was shortened by 1 base and J by 7 bases, with 17 bases between the two germline ends. From germline, CDR1 is MDHEN and CDR2 SYDVKM. The CDR3 runs to 16 residues. CDR3 region: CASSLLGAEWWNTIYF. The CDR3 DNA sequence: TGTGCCAGCAGTTTATTGGGGGCCGAATGGTGGAACACCATATATTTT.